This TCR beta chain appears in the sequencing data of a study of radiation and T cells in renal cell carcinoma. Time point here: blood 4 weeks post-SBRT, at nephrectomy. Specified treatment: 15 Gy SBRT to primary tumor, nephrectomy 4 weeks later. This table comes from immunoSEQ multiplex PCR, and its TCRdb copy is limited to in-frame clones, with some not included. The table shows about 170,000 clones, with about nine tenths occurring only once. V was pared by 1 base and J by 1 base, with 10 bases between. The germline gives CDR1 LNHNV, CDR2 YYDKDF (reference sequence). This CDR3 comprises 15 residues.

This TCR came from a woman between 45 and 65 years old with renal cell carcinoma. The source was blood, collected from a patient whose treatment included radiotherapy and nephrectomy. The rearrangement joins TRBV15 to TRBJ1-1; D perhaps matches TRBD1 (5 bases). In DNA, the CDR3 is TGTGCCACCAGCAGAGGGGGCACGGGGAACACTGAAGCTTTCTTT. As protein: CATSRGGTGNTEAFF.